A single sample gave rise to the 23 T cell receptor beta chains below, sequenced in a study of blood T cell repertoires in COVID-19 (TCRdb year 2020). Libraries came from the immunoSEQ multiplex PCR assay. TCRdb provides this immuneACCESS table in a form limited to in-frame rearrangements. Some clones are lacking; in checked studies, under half of them reflect an unresolved V gene, and why the rest are absent is not known. In all, the sample holds under 250,000 clones, and 70% to 85% of those were seen once. Around 3.4% of the sample is held by the ten biggest clonotypes. The sequenced material came from PBMCs or T cells enriched from blood (not recorded which). These receptors were collected from a woman aged 55-69 years who had recovered from COVID-19.

V and J are TRBV4-1 and TRBJ2-6, with 10 bases lining up with TRBD2. This CDR3 comprises 20 residues. J gave up 0 bases and V 1 base, and 9 bases lay outside the gene matches. Per the germline V gene, CDR1 is MGHRA and CDR2 is YSYEKL. The CDR3, as DNA: TGCGCCAGCAGCCAAGTTGGACTAGCGGTTATTGGCTCTGGGGCCAACGTCCTGACTTTC. It specifies CASSQVGLAVIGSGANVLTF.

V and J are TRBV5-4 and TRBJ1-1; D perhaps matches TRBD1 (6 bases). V was trimmed by 4 bases and J by 1 base, leaving 20 bases between them. The CDR3 spans 17 residues. Germline lookup yields CDR1 SGHNT and CDR2 YYREEE (reference sequence). The CDR3 region is CASSADRRLLSNTEAFF. The CDR3 region has the DNA TGTGCCAGCAGCGCCGACAGGAGGCTCCTATCGAACACTGAAGCTTTCTTT.

This chain joins TRBV7-2 and TRBJ1-1; D call uncertain. Germline V gives CDR1 SGHTA, CDR2 FQGNSA. The CDR3 covers 15 residues. Trimming shortened V by 1 base and J by 0 bases, and 9 bases separated the two germline ends. CDR3 in amino acids: CASSLVEGMNTEAFF. In DNA, the CDR3 is TGTGCCAGCAGCTTAGTGGAGGGAATGAACACTGAAGCTTTCTTT. The full variable domain, its missing parts supplied by reference TRBV7-2 and TRBJ1-1, is GAGVSQSPSNKVTEKGKDVELRCDPISGHTALYWYRQSLGQGLEFLIYFQGNSAPDKSGLPSDRFSAERTGGSVSTLTIQRTQQEDSAVYLCASSLVEGMNTEAFFGQGTRLTVV.

The J gene is TRBJ2-3, the V gene TRBV7-9, with unresolved D. From germline, CDR1 is SEHNR and CDR2 FQNEAQ (reference sequence). V was trimmed by 5 bases and J by 4 bases, leaving 16 bases between them. The length of the CDR3 is 15 residues. The CDR3 DNA reads TGTGCCAGCAGCAGGCTGGCGGAGACGGCAGATACGCAGTATTTT. Amino acid sequence: CASSRLAETADTQYF.

To note about this clone: Its ends do not fully match the called genes, so a read error is possible. In DNA, the CDR3 is TGCGCCAGCAGCCAAAGGACTAACCCCTCCGACGAGCAGTACTTC. Amino acid sequence: CASSQRTNPSDEQYF. V is TRBV4-1 and J is TRBJ2-7; tentative D call: TRBD2 (6 bases). Germline assignment: CDR1 MGHRA and CDR2 YSYEKL. This CDR3 contains 15 residues.

This chain joins TRBV5-6 and TRBJ2-2; 7 bases fit TRBD1. Germline CDR1 reads SGHDT; CDR2 reads YYEEEE. This CDR3 is built from 16 residues. Losses at the gene ends were 0 bases for V and 7 bases for J; bases not matched to a gene: 9. In DNA, the CDR3 is TGTGCCAGCAGCTTGGGGGTGACAGGGTTGAACGGGGAGCTGTTTTTT. This translates into CASSLGVTGLNGELFF.

The genes are TRBV5-4 and TRBJ2-5; 8 bases align to TRBD1. Germline CDR1 reads SGHNT; CDR2 reads YYREEE (reference sequence). The CDR3 sequence is 15 residues long. V lost 4 bases, J lost 5 bases, and 10 bases stayed unmatched. The CDR3 nucleotides are TGTGCCAGCAGCCTAAACCAGGGGGCGCGGGAGACCCAGTACTTC. Translation gives CASSLNQGARETQYF.

V and J are TRBV7-9 and TRBJ2-5, with 8 bases that match TRBD1. Germline V gene lookup returns CDR1 SEHNR and CDR2 FQNEAQ (reference sequence). The ends lost 1 base at V and 5 bases at J; junction bases unmatched: 3. CDR3 length: 14 residues. CDR3 loop: CASSLGGQEETQYF. The DNA of the CDR3 is TGTGCCAGCAGCTTAGGGGGACAGGAGGAGACCCAGTACTTC.

This chain joins TRBV4-2 and TRBJ2-2; 9 bases map to TRBD2. CDR3 length: 16 amino acids. The germline gives CDR1 LGHNA, CDR2 YNFKEQ. Losses at the gene ends were 4 bases for V and 2 bases for J; bases not matched to a gene: 5. DNA for the CDR3: TGTGCCAGCAGCCGCGGGACTAGCCGTAACACCGGGGAGCTGTTTTTT. Translated: CASSRGTSRNTGELFF.

The chain uses TRBV6-5 and TRBJ1-1; tentatively, D is TRBD1 (5 bases). Trimming shortened V by 2 bases and J by 4 bases, and 8 bases separated the two germline ends. The CDR3 sequence is 13 residues long. Germline CDR1 is MNHEY and CDR2 is SVGAGI. The DNA for the CDR3 is TGTGCCAGCAGTTACGGGGCCAGCACTGAAGCTTTCTTT. Its protein is CASSYGASTEAFF.

This chain connects TRBV6-5 to TRBJ1-1; maybe TRBD1 (5 bases). The CDR3 loop spans 16 amino acids. CDR1 MNHEY and CDR2 SVGAGI come from the germline V gene. Trimming stripped 4 bases from V and 8 bases from J, with 23 bases between. The CDR3 bases are TGTGCCAGCAGTTTCCCTCTTGGGGGGGACCCGACCGAAGCTTTCTTT. It translates to CASSFPLGGDPTEAFF.

The chain employs TRBV4-1 and TRBJ2-1; 9 bases match TRBD2. Germline loops: CDR1 MGHRA, CDR2 YSYEKL. CDR3 length: 17 residues. Trimming removed 2 bases from V and 4 bases from J; junction bases left unmatched: 9. CDR3 bases: TGCGCCAGCAGCCAATTACAGCGGGGGGCCTCATACAATGAGCAGTTCTTC. It codes for CASSQLQRGASYNEQFF.

The rearrangement links TRBV19 to TRBJ1-1; D is perhaps TRBD1 (5 bases). The CDR3 is made up of 14 amino acids. The germline gives CDR1 LNHDA, CDR2 SQIVND (reference sequence). Trimming cost V 5 bases and J 7 bases, with 17 bases left between them. The CDR3 bases are TGTGCCAGTAGTCCCCGTCAGGGAAGGTATGAAGCTTTCTTT. Translating gives CASSPRQGRYEAFF.

The table lists this clone with many counts. This chain uses TRBV27 with TRBJ2-5; D may be TRBD2 (5 bases). The CDR3 is 14 residues long. Per germline, CDR1 MNHEY and CDR2 SMNVEV (reference sequence). V was clipped by 6 bases and J by 5 bases, with 16 bases between them. CDR3 nucleotides: TGTGCCAGCAGGCCGGGAAACATAGTGGAGACCCAGTACTTC. The encoded protein is CASRPGNIVETQYF.

The chain combines TRBV4-2 with TRBJ1-5; maybe TRBD1 (5 bases). This CDR3 is built from 14 residues. Trimming took 4 bases from V and 5 from J, leaving 12 bases between them. In germline, CDR1 is LGHNA, CDR2 YNFKEQ. CDR3 DNA sequence: TGTGCCAGCAGCCCCAGGGATGTGGATCAGCCCCAGCATTTT. Encoded protein: CASSPRDVDQPQHF.

The chain employs TRBV11-2 and TRBJ1-4; maybe TRBD1 (5 bases). This CDR3 has 14 residues. CDR1 and CDR2 (germline): SGHAT, FQNNGV. Trimming took off 5 bases at V and 5 bases at J, with 12 bases between the two ends. The CDR3 DNA follows: TGTGCCAGCAGCAAAGGGACTGAGAATGAAAAACTGTTTTTT. Its translation: CASSKGTENEKLFF.

V and J are TRBV18 and TRBJ1-4; the match to TRBD1 covers 8 bases. The CDR3 extends over 18 amino acids. V shed 2 bases, J shed 7 bases, and the junction held 15 bases outside the gene matches. Germline loops: CDR1 KGHSH, CDR2 LQKENI. Here the CDR3 DNA reads TGTGCCAGCTCACCAGTGACAGGGGACGCCGGTTTCGGTGAAAAACTGTTTTTT. Amino acids: CASSPVTGDAGFGEKLFF. Full variable domain (missing parts from reference TRBV18 and TRBJ1-4): NAGVMQNPRHLVRRRGQEARLRCSPMKGHSHVYWYRQLPEEGLKFMVYLQKENIIDESGMPKERFSAEFPKEGPSILRIQQVVRGDSAAYFCASSPVTGDAGFGEKLFFGSGTQLSVL.

The V and J genes are TRBV7-8 and TRBJ2-7; D might be TRBD1 (7 bases). Trimming left V 5 bases short and J 4 bases short, with 21 bases between. Germline lookup yields CDR1 SGHVS and CDR2 FQNEAQ. CDR3 size: 16 residues. The CDR3 nucleotides are TGTGCCAGCAGCATCATCGGTATGTCAGGGGGGTACGAGCAGTACTTC. The encoded protein is CASSIIGMSGGYEQYF.

The chain joins TRBV18 to TRBJ2-7; 7 bases are a match to TRBD2. CDR3 length equals 14 residues. V gave up 4 bases and J gave up 5 bases; unmatched junction bases: 8. CDR1 and CDR2 from the germline V gene are KGHSH and LQKENI. Here the CDR3 DNA reads TGTGCCAGCTCACTACCGGGAGGTCCCCACGAGCAGTACTTC. Protein sequence: CASSLPGGPHEQYF.

CDR3 region: CASSLISGSVETQYF. The CDR3 DNA reads TGTGCCAGCAGCTTAATCTCGGGGTCGGTAGAGACCCAGTACTTC. This chain connects TRBV7-3 to TRBJ2-5; weak D call: TRBD2 (5 bases). V was cut by 1 base and J by 4 bases, with 13 bases left in between. This CDR3 region has 15 residues. Germline CDR1 reads SGHTA; CDR2 reads FQGTGA.

This chain uses TRBV11-3 with TRBJ2-3; D perhaps matches TRBD1 (6 bases). The CDR3 totals 16 residues. Per germline, CDR1 SGHNT and CDR2 YENEEA. Trimming cost V 0 bases and J 6 bases, with 16 bases left between them. This chain's CDR3 is CASSLDMGAEADTQYF. The CDR3 DNA reads as TGTGCCAGCAGCTTAGATATGGGGGCTGAGGCGGATACGCAGTATTTT.

The J gene is TRBJ2-1, the V gene TRBV6-5, with D perhaps matching TRBD2 (6 bases). The ends were cut back, 7 bases at V and 0 bases at J, with 13 bases in the middle. This CDR3 comprises 15 residues. Germline-derived CDR1 and CDR2 are MNHEY and SVGAGI. The CDR3 DNA reads TGTGCCAGCATCCCTAGCGCGCGCTCCTACAATGAGCAGTTCTTC. It encodes CASIPSARSYNEQFF.

This rearrangement joins TRBV18 to TRBJ1-5; no firm D call. Trimming removed 3 bases from V and 4 bases from J, with 10 bases in between. Germline V gene lookup returns CDR1 KGHSH and CDR2 LQKENI. CDR3 length: 14 amino acids. The CDR3 DNA follows: TGTGCCAGCTCACCCCAAGACGGGAATCAGCCCCAGCATTTT. Its translation is CASSPQDGNQPQHF.